The 23 T cell receptor beta chains listed next were all sequenced from one sample in a study of post-analysis software for immune sequencing data. Study-level results: Four or five TRBV segments, TRBV5-6, TRBV5-1 and TRBV20-1 among them, were found more frequent in patients than controls.

Libraries were made from TCR beta cDNA, and they carried unique molecular identifiers. A single record per CDR3 protein comes from TCRdb applying MiXCR to the PCR reads. The sample lists 600,000 to 700,000 distinct CDR3 sequences, approximately 59% occurring once. No antigen is known for these receptors. Material: blood. These TCRs come from a girl aged 2 to 10 with multiple sclerosis.

The chain combines TRBV7-2 with TRBJ1-6; no reliable D call. Looked up from germline, CDR1 is SGHTA and CDR2 is FQGNSA. Between the trimmed V and J ends, which lost 4 bases and 8 bases, there was a span of 9 bases. This CDR3 is built from 13 residues. The CDR3 reads CASSSSLDSPLHF. CDR3 DNA: TGTGCCAGCAGCTCCAGTTTGGATTCACCCCTCCACTTT.

This clonotype came up a few times. The rearrangement links TRBV5-1 to TRBJ2-3, with D possibly being TRBD1 or TRBD2 (5 bases each). Germline CDR1 is SGHRS and CDR2 is YFSETQ. The V and J ends lost 2 bases and 2 bases respectively, with 9 bases between them. The length of the CDR3 is 14 residues. The CDR3 nucleotides are TGCGCCAGCAGCTTACGAGGGGACACAGATACGCAGTATTTT. It yields the protein CASSLRGDTDTQYF.

The chain uses TRBV4-3 and TRBJ2-4; possibly TRBD2 for D (6 bases). V shed 0 bases and J shed 10 bases, with 22 bases lying between them. Germline lookup yields CDR1 LGHNA and CDR2 YSLEER. CDR3 length: 17 residues. CDR3 in DNA: TGCGCCAGCAGCCAAGAAAAAGATCGGTGGAGGGGATGGATTCAGTACTTC. Translating gives CASSQEKDRWRGWIQYF.

In regard to this clonotype: An end of the junction does not agree with germline; a read error may underlie this. This sequence joins TRBV7-7 and TRBJ2-5; D is perhaps TRBD1 or TRBD2 (5 bases each). Germline V gene sequence: CDR1 SSHAT, CDR2 FNYEAQ (reference sequence). The CDR3 sequence is 18 residues long. CDR3 residues: CASSLALLGTVDSGTQYF. The CDR3 DNA follows: TGTGCTAGCAGCTTAGCGCTATTAGGGACGGTCGATTCGGGGACCCAGTACTTC.

The CDR3 sequence: CSVDLGTGANVLTF. For the CDR3, the DNA is TGCAGCGTTGACTTAGGGACTGGGGCCAACGTCCTGACTTTC. The genes are TRBV29-1 and TRBJ2-6; D is ambiguous. Trimming stripped 3 bases from V and 2 bases from J, with 8 bases between. The length of the CDR3 is 14 residues. Germline V gene sequence: CDR1 SQVTM, CDR2 ANQGSEA.

This clonotype turned up a few times. V gene TRBV11-2 combines with J gene TRBJ1-2; 9 bases line up with TRBD1. This CDR3 has 15 residues. Germline V gives CDR1 SGHAT, CDR2 FQNNGV. J gave up 9 bases and V 1 base, and 9 bases lay outside the gene matches. The CDR3 sequence: CASSLGIPTGGSYTF. In nucleotides, the CDR3 is TGTGCCAGCAGCTTAGGGATCCCGACAGGGGGAAGCTACACCTTC.

V is TRBV6-4 and J is TRBJ2-1; 9 positions agree with TRBD2. Trimming at V came to 5 bases and at J to 6 bases, leaving 8 bases not matched to a gene. Germline V gene sequence: CDR1 MRHNA, CDR2 SNTAGT. The CDR3 has 15 amino acids. The CDR3, as DNA: TGTGCCAGCAGTTTTGGACTAGCGAAATGCAATGAGCAGTTCTTC. Residues: CASSFGLAKCNEQFF.

This clonotype was counted once. The chain carries TRBV20-1 and TRBJ2-1; D possibly uses TRBD1 or TRBD2 (5 bases each). The CDR3 runs 14 residues. Germline V gene data show CDR1 as DFQATT and CDR2 as SNEGSKA (reference sequence). Deletions cut 3 bases from V and 9 bases from J, with 18 bases between. The CDR3 sequence is CSASGTVQLGEQFF. The CDR3 nucleotides are TGCAGTGCTAGCGGGACCGTCCAGTTGGGTGAGCAGTTCTTC.

The CDR3 is CASLRRVGHNEQFF. The CDR3 region has the DNA TGTGCCAGCCTTCGACGCGTCGGACACAATGAGCAGTTCTTC. The chain joins TRBV2 to TRBJ2-1, with D unresolved. Looked up from germline, CDR1 is SNHLY and CDR2 is FYNNEI. The CDR3 length is 14 residues. V lost 8 bases to trimming and J lost 5 bases, with 16 bases between them.

This clonotype was seen a few times. The rearrangement joins TRBV20-1 to TRBJ1-1, with D perhaps TRBD1 (5 bases). CDR1 is DFQATT and CDR2 is SNEGSKA in the germline V gene (reference sequence). V lost 0 bases to trimming and J lost 3 bases, with 11 bases between them. This CDR3 has 14 residues. The CDR3 loop is CSARDPGGDTEAFF. As DNA, the CDR3 is TGCAGTGCTAGAGATCCTGGGGGGGACACTGAAGCTTTCTTT.

This clonotype was detected a few times. The chain recombines TRBV29-1 with TRBJ1-1, with D maybe TRBD1 (5 bases). CDR1 is SQVTM, CDR2 ANQGSEA, per germline. The CDR3 loop spans 12 amino acids. V lost 7 bases to trimming and J lost 6 bases, with 15 bases between them. The DNA of the CDR3 is TGCAGCGCCCACCCTGGGGGTGCTGAAGCTTTCTTT. This translates into CSAHPGGAEAFF. The variable domain in full, with the rest retrieved from reference TRBV29-1 and TRBJ1-1, is SAVISQKPSRDICQRGTSLTIQCQVDSQVTMMFWYRQQPGQSLTLIATANQGSEATYESGFVIDKFPISRPNLTFSTLTVSNMSPEDSSIYLCSAHPGGAEAFFGQGTRLTVV.

The gene calls are TRBV28 and TRBJ2-1; 7 positions agree with TRBD2. After removal of 2 bases from V and 10 bases from J, the junction contained 11 bases not matched to a gene. CDR3 length: 15 residues. From germline, CDR1 is MDHEN and CDR2 SYDVKM. The CDR3 protein is CASSLIWRERGEQFF. Written as DNA, the CDR3 is TGTGCCAGCAGTTTAATCTGGCGGGAGAGGGGCGAGCAGTTCTTC.

The chain uses TRBV28 and TRBJ2-4, with D maybe TRBD1 (6 bases). The CDR3 length is 16 residues. The germline V and J ends were trimmed by 2 bases and 0 bases, with 11 bases remaining between them. Per the germline V gene, CDR1 is MDHEN and CDR2 is SYDVKM. The CDR3 protein is CASSLRTVEAKNIQYF. The CDR3 DNA reads as TGTGCCAGCAGTTTACGGACAGTTGAAGCCAAAAACATTCAGTACTTC.

This clonotype was counted between two and nine times. This sequence joins TRBV25-1 and TRBJ1-2; D is ambiguous. The length of the CDR3 is 13 residues. The germline V gene encodes CDR1 MGHDK and CDR2 SYGVNS. The V and J ends lost 6 bases and 4 bases respectively, with 12 bases between them. CDR3 sequence reads: CASSGPVTYGYTF. The CDR3 region has the DNA TGTGCCAGCAGCGGGCCGGTGACCTATGGCTACACCTTC.

The chain combines TRBV6-2 or TRBV6-3 with TRBJ2-7, with 12 bases fitting TRBD1. Judging by the DNA end, TRBJ2-5 fits better; the J call may be wrong. The CDR3 totals 15 residues. Germline values: CDR1 MNHEY, CDR2 SVGEGT. CDR3 loop: CASSSGTGGVETQYF. The CDR3 nucleotides are TGTGCCAGCAGTTCCGGGACAGGGGGCGTGGAGACCCAGTACTTC.

This clonotype has more than one count but fewer than ten. CDR3 in amino acids: CSVRRGGSYEQFF. DNA for the CDR3: TGCAGCGTTCGACGGGGTGGGTCCTATGAGCAGTTCTTC. V gene TRBV29-1 combines with J gene TRBJ2-1; possibly TRBD2 for D (5 bases). V was cut by 5 bases and J by 8 bases, with 16 bases left in between. CDR1 is SQVTM and CDR2 is ANQGSEA in the germline V gene. The CDR3 covers 13 residues.

Details on this clonotype: The junction and the germline gene differ at one end; a read error may be behind it. The chain links TRBV13 to TRBJ2-6; 8 nucleotides agree with TRBD1. The CDR3 sequence is 15 residues long. Germline V CDR1 and CDR2: PRHDT, FYEKMQ (reference sequence). Here the CDR3 reads CASSSQGARANVLTF. In DNA, the CDR3 is TGTGCCAGTAGCTCTCAGGGGGCGAGAGCCAACGTCCTGACTTTC.

The rearrangement uses TRBV20-1 and TRBJ2-7; 9 bases are a match to TRBD1. The end of the DNA fits TRBJ2-5 better, so the J call may be wrong. Germline assignment: CDR1 DFQATT and CDR2 SNEGSKA (reference sequence). The CDR3 covers 16 residues. The CDR3 is CSAPIPRTGEDETQYF. The CDR3 bases are TGCAGTGCTCCGATACCTCGGACAGGGGAGGACGAGACCCAGTACTTC.

The chain combines TRBV5-5 with TRBJ2-4; TRBD2 agrees at 12 bases. The CDR3 has 18 residues. Looked up from germline, CDR1 is SGHKS and CDR2 is YYEKEE (reference sequence). V was pared by 4 bases and J by 0 bases, with 8 bases of the junction left unmatched. The DNA of the CDR3 is TGTGCCAGCAGCCCGTGGACTAGCGGGGCCCTAGCCAAAAACATTCAGTACTTC. Protein product: CASSPWTSGALAKNIQYF.

This clonotype was counted many times. The CDR3 here is CSAGLAGVNNEQFF. The CDR3 nucleotides read TGCAGTGCTGGACTAGCGGGAGTTAACAATGAGCAGTTCTTC. The rearrangement joins TRBV20-1 to TRBJ2-1, with TRBD2 matching over 13 bases. The CDR3 has 14 amino acids. In germline, CDR1 is DFQATT, CDR2 SNEGSKA (reference sequence). J gave up 5 bases and V 5 bases, and 3 bases lay outside the gene matches.

This clonotype was observed a few times. The junction departs from germline at one end; a sequencing error may be responsible. The chain employs TRBV7-7 and TRBJ2-1; possible D gene TRBD2, 6 bases. Germline lookup yields CDR1 SSHAT and CDR2 FNYEAQ (reference sequence). The CDR3 is 14 residues long. Here the CDR3 DNA reads TGTGCTAGCAGCTTAGGGGAGGCCCACAATGAGCAGTTCTTC. Protein product: CASSLGEAHNEQFF.

The chain combines TRBV3-1 with TRBJ2-1; 7 nucleotides line up with TRBD2. Per the germline V gene, CDR1 is LGHDT and CDR2 is YNNKEL (reference sequence). V lost 4 bases and J lost 6; bases outside the gene matches: 6. The CDR3 totals 14 residues. The CDR3 DNA follows: TGTGCCAGCAGCCCGGGACTACAACTCAATGAGCAGTTCTTC. Encoded protein: CASSPGLQLNEQFF.

This chain uses TRBV19 with TRBJ1-2, with D hard to call. The germline CDR1 and CDR2 sequences are LNHDA and SQIVND (reference sequence). V was trimmed by 0 bases and J by 8 bases, leaving 10 bases between them. The CDR3 runs 13 residues. CDR3 bases: TGTGCCAGTAGTATAGAGCAACCGGGCGGCTACACCTTC. It yields the protein CASSIEQPGGYTF.